This T cell receptor (beta chain) emerged from a study of post-analysis software for immune sequencing data. Study-level information: Disease trajectories encompassed relapsing-remitting, secondary progressive and progressive-relapsing multiple sclerosis. General study points: Relative to controls, patients had a few TRBV segments at higher frequency, with TRBV5-6, TRBV5-1 and TRBV20-1 among these. The F measure placed samples prepared in the same batch into strongly shared clusters. Multiple sclerosis was associated with a significant reduction in normalized Chao1 diversity relative to controls.

CDR3 size: 14 residues. CDR1 is SGHTA and CDR2 is FQGNSA in the germline V gene. V lost 1 base, J lost 6 bases, and 12 bases lay in between. For this clonotype: The antigen is not known.

Included in the TCR beta cDNA libraries were unique molecular identifiers. With about 0.95 to 10 million T cells as the source, 400,000 to 550,000 cDNA molecules resulted. TCRdb reprocessed the PCR reads via MiXCR and lists one record per CDR3 protein. The sample holds approximately 570,000 distinct CDR3 sequences, around 44% seen once. The origin of this receptor is a girl aged 5 to 17 with multiple sclerosis. Sequencing was performed on blood. The chain carries TRBV7-2 and TRBJ2-5; D may be TRBD2 (5 bases). CDR3 residues: CASSLGRESKTQYF. The DNA of the CDR3 is TGTGCCAGCAGCTTAGGCCGGGAATCGAAGACCCAGTACTTC.